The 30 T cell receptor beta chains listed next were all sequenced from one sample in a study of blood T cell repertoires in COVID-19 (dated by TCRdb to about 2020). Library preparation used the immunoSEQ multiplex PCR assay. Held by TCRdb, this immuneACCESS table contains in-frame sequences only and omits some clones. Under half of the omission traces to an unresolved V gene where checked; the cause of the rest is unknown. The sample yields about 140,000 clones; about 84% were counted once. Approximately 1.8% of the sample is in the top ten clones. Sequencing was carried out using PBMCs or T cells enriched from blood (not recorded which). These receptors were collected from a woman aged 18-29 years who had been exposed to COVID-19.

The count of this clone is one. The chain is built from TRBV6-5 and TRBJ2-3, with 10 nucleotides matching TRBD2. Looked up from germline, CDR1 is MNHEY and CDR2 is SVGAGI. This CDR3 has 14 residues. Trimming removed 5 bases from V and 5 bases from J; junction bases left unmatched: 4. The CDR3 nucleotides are TGTGCCAGCAGTATAGGACTAGCGGAAGATACGCAGTATTTT. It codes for CASSIGLAEDTQYF.

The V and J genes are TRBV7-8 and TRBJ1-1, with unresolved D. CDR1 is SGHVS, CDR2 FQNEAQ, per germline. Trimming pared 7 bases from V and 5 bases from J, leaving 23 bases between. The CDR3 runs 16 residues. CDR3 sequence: CASNPHREQFGTEAFF. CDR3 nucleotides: TGTGCCAGCAACCCACACCGGGAACAGTTCGGTACTGAAGCTTTCTTT. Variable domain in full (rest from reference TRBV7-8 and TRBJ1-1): GAGVSQSPRYKVAKRGQDVALRCDPISGHVSLFWYQQALGQGPEFLTYFQNEAQLDKSGLPSDRFFAERPEGSVSTLKIQRTQQEDSAVYLCASNPHREQFGTEAFFGQGTRLTVV.

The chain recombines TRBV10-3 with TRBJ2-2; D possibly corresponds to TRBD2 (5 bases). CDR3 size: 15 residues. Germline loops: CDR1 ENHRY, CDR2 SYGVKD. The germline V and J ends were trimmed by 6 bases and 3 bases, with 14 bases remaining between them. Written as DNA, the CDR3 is TGTGCCATCAGCACCCGGGAACTATACACCGGGGAGCTGTTTTTT. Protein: CAISTRELYTGELFF.

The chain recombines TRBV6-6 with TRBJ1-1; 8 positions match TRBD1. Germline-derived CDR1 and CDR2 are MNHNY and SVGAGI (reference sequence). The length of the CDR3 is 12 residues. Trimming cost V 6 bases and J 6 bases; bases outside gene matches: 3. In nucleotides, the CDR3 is TGTGCCAGCAGATCAGGGGGCCCTGAAGCTTTCTTT. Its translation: CASRSGGPEAFF.

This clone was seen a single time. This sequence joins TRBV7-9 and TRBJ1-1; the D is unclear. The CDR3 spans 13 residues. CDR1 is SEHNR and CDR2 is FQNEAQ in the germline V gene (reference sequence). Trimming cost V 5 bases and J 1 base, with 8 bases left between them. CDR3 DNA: TGTGCCAGCAGCAGAGAAGCGAACACTGAAGCTTTCTTT. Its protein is CASSREANTEAFF. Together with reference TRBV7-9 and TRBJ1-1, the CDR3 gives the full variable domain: DTGVSQNPRHKITKRGQNVTFRCDPISEHNRLYWYRQTLGQGPEFLTYFQNEAQLEKSRLLSDRFSAERPKGSFSTLEIQRTEQGDSAMYLCASSREANTEAFFGQGTRLTVV.

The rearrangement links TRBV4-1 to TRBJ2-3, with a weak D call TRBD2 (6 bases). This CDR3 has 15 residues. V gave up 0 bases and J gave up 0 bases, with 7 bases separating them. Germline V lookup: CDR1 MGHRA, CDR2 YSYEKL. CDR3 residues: CASSQEGLSTDTQYF. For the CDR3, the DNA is TGCGCCAGCAGCCAAGAGGGACTGAGCACAGATACGCAGTATTTT.

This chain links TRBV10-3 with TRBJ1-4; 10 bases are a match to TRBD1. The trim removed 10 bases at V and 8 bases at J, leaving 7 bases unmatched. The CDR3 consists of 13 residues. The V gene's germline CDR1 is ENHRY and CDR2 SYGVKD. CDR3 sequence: CATRQGAGEKLFF. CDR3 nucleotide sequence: TGTGCCACTCGACAGGGGGCAGGGGAAAAACTGTTTTTT.

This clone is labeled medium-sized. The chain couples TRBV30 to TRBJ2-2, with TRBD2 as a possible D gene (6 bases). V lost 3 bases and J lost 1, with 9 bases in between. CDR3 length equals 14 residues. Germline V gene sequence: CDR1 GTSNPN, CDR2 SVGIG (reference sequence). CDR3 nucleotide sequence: TGTGCCTGGAGCCTAGCGAGGAACACCGGGGAGCTGTTTTTT. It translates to CAWSLARNTGELFF.

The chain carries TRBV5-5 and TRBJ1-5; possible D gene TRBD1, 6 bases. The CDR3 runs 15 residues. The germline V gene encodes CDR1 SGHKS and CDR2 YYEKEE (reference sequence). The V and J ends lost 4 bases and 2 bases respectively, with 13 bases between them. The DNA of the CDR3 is TGTGCCAGCAGCACATCAGGGGCTGGCAATCAGCCCCAGCATTTT. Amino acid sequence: CASSTSGAGNQPQHF.

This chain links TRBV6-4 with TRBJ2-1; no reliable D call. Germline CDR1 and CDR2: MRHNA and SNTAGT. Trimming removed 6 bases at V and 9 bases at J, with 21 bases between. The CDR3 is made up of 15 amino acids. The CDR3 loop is CASSTLGFGVGEQFF. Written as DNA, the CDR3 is TGTGCCAGCAGCACATTGGGTTTCGGAGTCGGTGAGCAGTTCTTC.

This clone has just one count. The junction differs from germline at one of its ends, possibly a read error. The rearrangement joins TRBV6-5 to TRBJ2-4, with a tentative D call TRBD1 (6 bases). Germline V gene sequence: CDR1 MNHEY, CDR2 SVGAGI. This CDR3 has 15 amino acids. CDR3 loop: CATSWGRLAKNIQYF. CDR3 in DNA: TGTGCCACCAGTTGGGGGCGCCTAGCCAAAAACATTCAGTACTTC.

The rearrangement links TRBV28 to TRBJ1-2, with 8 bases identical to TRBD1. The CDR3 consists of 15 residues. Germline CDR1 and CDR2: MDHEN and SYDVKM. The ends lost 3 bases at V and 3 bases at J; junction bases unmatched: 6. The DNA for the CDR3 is TGTGCCAGCAGTTTCGGAGGACAGGGCCACTATGGCTACACCTTC. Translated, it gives CASSFGGQGHYGYTF.

The CDR3 DNA is TGTGCCAGCCGTTCTGGGGTGGAGGGACTCGCGAACACCGGGGAGCTGTTTTTT. Residues: CASRSGVEGLANTGELFF. V usage is TRBV7-9 and J usage is TRBJ2-2, with D maybe TRBD2 (6 bases). Germline values: CDR1 SEHNR, CDR2 FQNEAQ (reference sequence). The CDR3 is 18 amino acids. V was clipped by 8 bases and J by 0 bases, with 22 bases between them.

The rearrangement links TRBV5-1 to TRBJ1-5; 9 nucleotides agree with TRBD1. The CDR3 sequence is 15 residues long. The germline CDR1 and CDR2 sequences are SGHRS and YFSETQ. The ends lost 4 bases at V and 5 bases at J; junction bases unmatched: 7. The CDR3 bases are TGCGCCAGCAGCGCCGGGACAGGGTTGGATCAGCCCCAGCATTTT. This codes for CASSAGTGLDQPQHF.

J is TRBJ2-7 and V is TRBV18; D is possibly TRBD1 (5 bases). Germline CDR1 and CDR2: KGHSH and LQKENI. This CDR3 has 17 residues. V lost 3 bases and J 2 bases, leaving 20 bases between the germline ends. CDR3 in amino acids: CASSPPTPQGQTYEQYF. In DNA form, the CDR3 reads TGTGCCAGCTCACCGCCGACCCCCCAGGGTCAGACCTACGAGCAGTACTTC.

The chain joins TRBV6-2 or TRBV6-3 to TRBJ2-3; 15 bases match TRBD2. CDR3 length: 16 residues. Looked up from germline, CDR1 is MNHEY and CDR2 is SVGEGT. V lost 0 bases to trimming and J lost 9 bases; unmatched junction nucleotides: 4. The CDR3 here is CASSYSGLAGGRTQYF. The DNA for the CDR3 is TGTGCCAGCAGTTACTCAGGACTAGCGGGGGGGCGGACGCAGTATTTT.

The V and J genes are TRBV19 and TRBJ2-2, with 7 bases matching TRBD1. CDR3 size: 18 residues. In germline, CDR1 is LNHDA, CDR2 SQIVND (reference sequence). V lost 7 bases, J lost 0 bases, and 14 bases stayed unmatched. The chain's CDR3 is CASIKRGGQVANTGELFF. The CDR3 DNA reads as TGTGCCAGTATCAAACGAGGAGGACAGGTCGCGAACACCGGGGAGCTGTTTTTT.

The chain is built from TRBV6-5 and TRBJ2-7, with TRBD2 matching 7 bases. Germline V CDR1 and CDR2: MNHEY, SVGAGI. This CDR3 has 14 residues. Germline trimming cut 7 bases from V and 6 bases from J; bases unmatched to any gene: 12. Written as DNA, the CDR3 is TGTGCCAGCAATCTCGGGGCGGGAGTCGGCGAGCAGTACTTC. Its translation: CASNLGAGVGEQYF.

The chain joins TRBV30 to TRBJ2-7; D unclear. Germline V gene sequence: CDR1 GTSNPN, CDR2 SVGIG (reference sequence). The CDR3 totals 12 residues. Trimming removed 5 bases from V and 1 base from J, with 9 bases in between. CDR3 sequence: CAWSPQSYEQYF. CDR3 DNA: TGTGCCTGGTCTCCGCAGTCCTACGAGCAGTACTTC.

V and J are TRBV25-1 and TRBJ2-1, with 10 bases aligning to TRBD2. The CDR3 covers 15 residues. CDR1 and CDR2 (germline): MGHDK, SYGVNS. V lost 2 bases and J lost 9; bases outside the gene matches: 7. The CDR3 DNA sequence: TGTGCCAGCAGTGAACCGGGACTAGCGTTGGGTGAGCAGTTCTTC. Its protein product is CASSEPGLALGEQFF.

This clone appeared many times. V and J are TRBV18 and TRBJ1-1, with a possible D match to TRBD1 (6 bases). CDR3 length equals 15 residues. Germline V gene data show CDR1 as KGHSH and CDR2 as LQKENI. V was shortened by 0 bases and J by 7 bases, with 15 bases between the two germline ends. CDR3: CASSPPGQRTSEAFF. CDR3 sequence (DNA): TGTGCCAGCTCACCACCGGGACAACGGACTAGTGAAGCTTTCTTT.

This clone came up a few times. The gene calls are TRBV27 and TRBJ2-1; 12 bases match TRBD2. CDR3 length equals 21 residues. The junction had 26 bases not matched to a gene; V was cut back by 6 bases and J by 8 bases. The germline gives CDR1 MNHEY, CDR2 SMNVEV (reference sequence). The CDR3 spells CASRLMAGAFAASGRADEQFF. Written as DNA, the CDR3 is TGTGCCAGCAGACTTATGGCAGGGGCCTTTGCGGCTAGCGGGAGGGCCGATGAGCAGTTCTTC.

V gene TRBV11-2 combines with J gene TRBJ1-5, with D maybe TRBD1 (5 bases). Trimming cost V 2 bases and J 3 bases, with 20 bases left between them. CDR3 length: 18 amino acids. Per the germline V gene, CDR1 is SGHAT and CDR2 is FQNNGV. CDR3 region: CASSLNPGWGVSNQPQHF. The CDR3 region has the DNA TGTGCCAGCAGCTTAAATCCAGGGTGGGGGGTCTCCAATCAGCCCCAGCATTTT.

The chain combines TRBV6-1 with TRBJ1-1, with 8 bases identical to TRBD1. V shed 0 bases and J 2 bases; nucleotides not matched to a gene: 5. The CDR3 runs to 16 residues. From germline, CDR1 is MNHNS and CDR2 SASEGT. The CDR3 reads CASSEAVTGGNTEAFF. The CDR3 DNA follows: TGTGCCAGCAGTGAAGCGGTAACAGGGGGAAACACTGAAGCTTTCTTT.

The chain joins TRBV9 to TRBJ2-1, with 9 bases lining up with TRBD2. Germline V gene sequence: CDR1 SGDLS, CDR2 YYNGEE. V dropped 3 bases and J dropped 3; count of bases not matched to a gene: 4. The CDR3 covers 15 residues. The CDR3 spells CASSGLAGYYNEQFF. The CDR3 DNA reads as TGTGCCAGCAGCGGCCTAGCGGGATACTACAATGAGCAGTTCTTC.

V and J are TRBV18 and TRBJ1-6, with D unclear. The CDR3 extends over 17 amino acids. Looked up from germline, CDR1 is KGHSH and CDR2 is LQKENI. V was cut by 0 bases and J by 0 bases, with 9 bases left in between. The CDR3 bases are TGTGCCAGCTCACCACCGGCAGCGAGCTCCTATAATTCACCCCTCCACTTT. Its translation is CASSPPAASSYNSPLHF.

The CDR3 region is CASSQDWGVGGTDTQYF. The CDR3 bases are TGTGCCAGCAGCCAAGATTGGGGGGTGGGGGGCACAGATACGCAGTATTTT. This chain joins TRBV3-1 (or the pseudogene TRBV3-2) and TRBJ2-3, with D perhaps TRBD2 (6 bases). Germline V gene data show CDR1 as LGHDT and CDR2 as YNNKEL (reference sequence). This CDR3 has 17 amino acids. V dropped 0 bases and J dropped 1 base, with 14 bases sitting between them.

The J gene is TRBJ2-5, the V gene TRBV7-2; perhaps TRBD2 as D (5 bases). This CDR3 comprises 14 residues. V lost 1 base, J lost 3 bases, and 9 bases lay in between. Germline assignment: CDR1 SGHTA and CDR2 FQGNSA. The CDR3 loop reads CASSLGSGKETQYF. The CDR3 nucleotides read TGTGCCAGCAGCTTAGGGTCGGGAAAAGAGACCCAGTACTTC.

The CDR3 DNA is TGTGCCAGTACCCTCCGGGACAGTCGGAATCAGCCCCAGCATTTT. It encodes CASTLRDSRNQPQHF. The rearrangement joins TRBV19 to TRBJ1-5, with 7 positions matching TRBD1. The CDR3 runs 15 residues. Germline V gene data show CDR1 as LNHDA and CDR2 as SQIVND (reference sequence). V was pared by 7 bases and J by 4 bases, with 10 bases of the junction left unmatched.

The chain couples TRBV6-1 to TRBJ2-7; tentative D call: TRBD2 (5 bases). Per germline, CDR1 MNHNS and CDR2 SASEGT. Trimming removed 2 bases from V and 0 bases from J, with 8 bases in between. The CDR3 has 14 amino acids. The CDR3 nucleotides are TGTGCCAGCAGTGAACGCGAGGGCTCCTACGAGCAGTACTTC. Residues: CASSEREGSYEQYF.